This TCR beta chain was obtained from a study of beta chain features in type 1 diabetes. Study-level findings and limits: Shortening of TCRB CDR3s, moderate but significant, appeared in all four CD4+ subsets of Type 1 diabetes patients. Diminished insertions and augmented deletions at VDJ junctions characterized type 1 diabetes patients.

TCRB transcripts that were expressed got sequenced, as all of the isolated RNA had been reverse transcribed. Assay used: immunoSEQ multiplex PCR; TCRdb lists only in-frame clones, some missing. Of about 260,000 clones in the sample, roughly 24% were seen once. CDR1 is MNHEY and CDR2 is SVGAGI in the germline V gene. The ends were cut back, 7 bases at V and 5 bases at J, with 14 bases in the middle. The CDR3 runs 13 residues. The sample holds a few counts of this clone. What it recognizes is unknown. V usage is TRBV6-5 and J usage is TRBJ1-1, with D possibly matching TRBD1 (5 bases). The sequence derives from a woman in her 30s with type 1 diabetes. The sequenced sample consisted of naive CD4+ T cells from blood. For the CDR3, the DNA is TGTGCCAGCACCCCCTTGGGGCGGACTGAAGCTTTCTTT. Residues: CASTPLGRTEAFF.